The 21 T cell receptor beta chains reported below all come from one sample, sequenced in a study of Ad26.COV2.S vaccination and SARS-CoV-2 variants (dated by TCRdb to 2020 to 2022). Library method: the immunoSEQ multiplex PCR assay. This is the immuneACCESS table as TCRdb keeps it, with only in-frame sequences that have V and J called. A part of the clones is gone; compared with another copy, unresolved V genes explain less than half, and the rest is unexplained. A total of 300,000 to 350,000 clones appear in this sample, 86% of them only once. Around 10% of the sample is taken by the ten largest. The treatment or condition label for this specimen denotes: approximately 18 received Ad26.COV2.S at low or high dose, single or two shots; about 5 received placebo; per-sample allocation not given. Repertoires of vaccine and placebo recipients were sequenced from samples collected on day 63 after the first injection.

The specimen was peripheral blood, collected in a trial of Ad26.COV2.S vaccine versus placebo. The receptor set was obtained from a person between 18 and 59 years old who received the Ad26.COV2.S COVID-19 vaccine or a placebo.

The V call is TRBV6-6, the J call TRBJ1-2; 7 nucleotides match TRBD1. The germline V gene encodes CDR1 MNHNY and CDR2 SVGAGI (reference sequence). V shed 2 bases and J 7 bases; nucleotides not matched to a gene: 7. The CDR3 totals 14 residues. The CDR3 spells CASSYKTGAGGYTF. Here the CDR3 DNA reads TGTGCCAGCAGTTACAAAACAGGGGCAGGTGGCTACACCTTC.

This chain uses TRBV7-2 with TRBJ1-1, with 7 bases matching TRBD1. Losses at the gene ends were 5 bases for V and 3 bases for J; bases not matched to a gene: 6. The CDR3 contains 14 residues. CDR1 and CDR2 from the germline V gene are SGHTA and FQGNSA. As DNA, the CDR3 is TGTGCCAGCAGCCAACGACAGGGAGACACTGAAGCTTTCTTT. Translation gives CASSQRQGDTEAFF.

The chain carries TRBV2 and TRBJ2-7; D might be TRBD1 (5 bases). This CDR3 region has 14 residues. Trimming took off 3 bases at V and 7 bases at J, with 16 bases between the two ends. Per germline, CDR1 SNHLY and CDR2 FYNNEI. CDR3 in amino acids: CASSDSPGSGEQYF. In nucleotides, the CDR3 is TGTGCCAGCAGTGACAGTCCAGGGTCCGGGGAGCAGTACTTC.

The chain employs TRBV18 and TRBJ1-5, with TRBD1 identical over 8 bases. CDR3 length equals 14 residues. Trimming took 5 bases from V and 8 from J; bases not matched to a gene: 8. Germline assignment: CDR1 KGHSH and CDR2 LQKENI. CDR3 residues: CASSSLDREEPQHF. The CDR3 DNA reads as TGTGCCAGCTCATCGTTGGACAGGGAAGAGCCCCAGCATTTT.

The V gene is TRBV10-2, the J gene TRBJ1-1, with a tentative D call TRBD1 (6 bases). V dropped 7 bases and J dropped 2 bases, with 11 bases sitting between them. The V gene's germline CDR1 is WSHSY and CDR2 SAAADI. The CDR3 runs to 13 residues. CDR3 region: CASNQGINTEAFF. Written as DNA, the CDR3 is TGCGCCAGCAACCAGGGGATTAACACTGAAGCTTTCTTT.

The chain employs TRBV2 and TRBJ1-4; 9 bases fit TRBD1. Trimming cost V 4 bases and J 7 bases; bases outside gene matches: 13. The CDR3 consists of 17 residues. Germline V lookup: CDR1 SNHLY, CDR2 FYNNEI. CDR3 protein: CASSGPPGQGLSEKLFF. The CDR3 region has the DNA TGTGCCAGCAGTGGCCCCCCGGGACAGGGACTTTCTGAAAAACTGTTTTTT.

Comment on this clone: The identical CDR3 is also encoded by other nucleotide sequences in the sample. This sequence joins TRBV4-3 and TRBJ1-3, with 8 bases identical to TRBD1. The CDR3 runs 15 residues. Trimming took 0 bases from V and 2 from J; bases not matched to a gene: 0. The germline gives CDR1 LGHNA, CDR2 YSLEER. In DNA form, the CDR3 reads TGCGCCAGCAGCCAAGACAGGGGGCCTGGAAACACCATATATTTT. This codes for CASSQDRGPGNTIYF.

The chain carries TRBV7-9 and TRBJ2-1; D is perhaps TRBD2 (6 bases). Germline values: CDR1 SEHNR, CDR2 FQNEAQ (reference sequence). This CDR3 has 15 amino acids. Trimming removed 5 bases from V and 3 bases from J, with 14 bases in between. This CDR3 is CASSLRGTVYNEQFF. The CDR3 region has the DNA TGTGCCAGCAGCCTCCGCGGGACGGTCTACAATGAGCAGTTCTTC.

This clone was seen more than once but under ten times. The chain recombines TRBV25-1 with TRBJ1-5; no clear D. V lost 4 bases, J lost 1 base, and 8 bases lay in between. The CDR3 covers 14 residues. Per germline, CDR1 MGHDK and CDR2 SYGVNS. In DNA form, the CDR3 reads TGTGCCAGCAGTGCCGGATGGAGCAATCAGCCCCAGCATTTT. This gives the protein CASSAGWSNQPQHF.

This clone has only one observation. The CDR3 is CASSFSRDFQEEQYF. The DNA for the CDR3 is TGTGCCAGCAGCTTTAGCCGGGACTTCCAGGAAGAGCAGTACTTC. The chain has TRBV7-9 and TRBJ2-7, with D perhaps matching TRBD2 (6 bases). The V gene's germline CDR1 is SEHNR and CDR2 FQNEAQ (reference sequence). Trimming cost V 3 bases and J 7 bases, with 19 bases left between them. CDR3 length: 15 amino acids.

The chain is built from TRBV7-2 and TRBJ2-3, with TRBD1 matching 10 bases. The CDR3 extends over 14 amino acids. J lost 5 bases, V lost 5 bases, and 4 bases had no gene match. Germline V gene data show CDR1 as SGHTA and CDR2 as FQGNSA. DNA of the CDR3: TGTGCCAGCAGCGACAGGGGGCATGGAGATACGCAGTATTTT. This encodes CASSDRGHGDTQYF.

The rearrangement links TRBV18 to TRBJ2-1; 16 bases match TRBD2. The V gene's germline CDR1 is KGHSH and CDR2 LQKENI. This CDR3 comprises 17 residues. After removal of 3 bases from V and 9 bases from J, the junction contained 8 bases not matched to a gene. Here the CDR3 DNA reads TGTGCCAGCTCACCGCCGGGACTAGCGGGAGGGAGGGGTGAGCAGTTCTTC. Protein sequence: CASSPPGLAGGRGEQFF. The whole variable domain, filled in from reference TRBV18 and TRBJ2-1, reads NAGVMQNPRHLVRRRGQEARLRCSPMKGHSHVYWYRQLPEEGLKFMVYLQKENIIDESGMPKERFSAEFPKEGPSILRIQQVVRGDSAAYFCASSPPGLAGGRGEQFFGPGTRLTVL.

The chain couples TRBV19 to TRBJ2-7, with D perhaps TRBD2 (6 bases). This CDR3 is 14 amino acids long. Germline assignment: CDR1 LNHDA and CDR2 SQIVND (reference sequence). V dropped 6 bases and J dropped 4 bases, with 16 bases sitting between them. The CDR3 DNA sequence: TGTGCCAGTAGGGGGGGATCGTCGGGGTACGAGCAGTACTTC. Translated, it gives CASRGGSSGYEQYF.

The chain carries TRBV2 and TRBJ2-3; D is possibly TRBD1 or TRBD2 (6 bases each). CDR1 SNHLY and CDR2 FYNNEI come from the germline V gene. The CDR3 is made up of 13 amino acids. V lost 4 bases to trimming and J lost 6 bases, with 11 bases between them. CDR3 sequence: CASSGGALDTQYF. The DNA for the CDR3 is TGTGCCAGCAGTGGGGGGGCTTTGGATACGCAGTATTTT.

The chain uses TRBV3-1 (or the pseudogene TRBV3-2) and TRBJ2-7; TRBD1 is a possible D gene (7 bases). V lost 4 bases and J lost 6, with 16 bases in between. The length of the CDR3 is 14 residues. Germline CDR1 is LGHDT and CDR2 is YNNKEL (reference sequence). CDR3 coding DNA: TGTGCCAGCAGCCCTGGGGGGACAGTTCTCGAGCAGTACTTC. Encoded protein: CASSPGGTVLEQYF.

This clone was detected only once. The chain is built from TRBV11-2 and TRBJ2-3; TRBD1 or TRBD2 may be the D gene (6 bases each). The CDR3 runs to 16 residues. CDR1 SGHAT and CDR2 FQNNGV come from the germline V gene. V lost 5 bases and J lost 5, with 20 bases in between. The CDR3 bases are TGTGCCAGCAGCGGGATTGGACTACCCAGGGGAGATACGCAGTATTTT. Translation: CASSGIGLPRGDTQYF.

V is TRBV28 and J is TRBJ2-5; maybe TRBD2 (6 bases). Germline CDR1 is MDHEN and CDR2 is SYDVKM. V shed 4 bases and J shed 7 bases, with 25 bases lying between them. This CDR3 region has 17 residues. CDR3 sequence (DNA): TGTGCCAGCAGTTCCCGGGACTCCCTAATCCGCGAGGGGACCCAGTACTTC. Translation gives CASSSRDSLIREGTQYF.

This clone was recorded only once. The chain employs TRBV7-9 and TRBJ2-3; 7 nucleotides agree with TRBD1. Losses at the gene ends were 2 bases for V and 4 bases for J; bases not matched to a gene: 6. CDR1 is SEHNR, CDR2 FQNEAQ, per germline (reference sequence). The CDR3 is made up of 15 amino acids. The CDR3 region is CASSLNRGIADTQYF. The DNA for the CDR3 is TGTGCCAGCAGCTTAAACAGGGGAATAGCAGATACGCAGTATTTT.

V is TRBV5-6 and J is TRBJ1-4; D not resolved. Per the germline V gene, CDR1 is SGHDT and CDR2 is YYEEEE. There are 13 residues in the CDR3. The ends were cut back, 4 bases at V and 0 bases at J, with 4 bases in the middle. CDR3 in DNA: TGTGCCAGCAGCGGAGCAACTAATGAAAAACTGTTTTTT. Translating gives CASSGATNEKLFF.

CDR3 amino acids: CASISGSVGEQFF. CDR3 in DNA: TGTGCCAGTATTAGCGGGAGTGTCGGTGAGCAGTTCTTC. This rearrangement joins TRBV7-9 to TRBJ2-1, with 9 nucleotides matching TRBD2. Germline-derived CDR1 and CDR2 are SEHNR and FQNEAQ (reference sequence). The CDR3 covers 13 residues. V lost 9 bases, J lost 9 bases, and 9 bases stayed unmatched.

The chain has TRBV19 and TRBJ2-2; D remains ambiguous. Per germline, CDR1 LNHDA and CDR2 SQIVND (reference sequence). The CDR3 length is 12 residues. Trimming shortened V by 2 bases and J by 5 bases, and 3 bases separated the two germline ends. The CDR3 loop is CASSILTGELFF. In DNA, the CDR3 is TGTGCCAGTAGTATACTTACCGGGGAGCTGTTTTTT.